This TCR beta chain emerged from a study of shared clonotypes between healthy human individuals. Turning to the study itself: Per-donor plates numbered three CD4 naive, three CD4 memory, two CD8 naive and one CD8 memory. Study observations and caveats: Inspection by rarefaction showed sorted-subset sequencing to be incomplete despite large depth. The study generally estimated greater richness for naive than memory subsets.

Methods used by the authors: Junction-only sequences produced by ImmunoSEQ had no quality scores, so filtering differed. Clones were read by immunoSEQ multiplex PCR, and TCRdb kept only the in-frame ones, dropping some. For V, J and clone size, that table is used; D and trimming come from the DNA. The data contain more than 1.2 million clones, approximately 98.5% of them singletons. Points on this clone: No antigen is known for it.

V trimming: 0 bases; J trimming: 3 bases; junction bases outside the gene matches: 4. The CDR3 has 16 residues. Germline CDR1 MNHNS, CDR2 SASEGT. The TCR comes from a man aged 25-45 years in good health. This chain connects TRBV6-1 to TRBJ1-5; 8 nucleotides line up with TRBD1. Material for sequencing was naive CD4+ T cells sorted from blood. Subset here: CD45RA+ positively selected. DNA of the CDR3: TGTGCCAGCAGTGAAGCCGGGACAGGCCTCAATCAGCCCCAGCATTTT. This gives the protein CASSEAGTGLNQPQHF.